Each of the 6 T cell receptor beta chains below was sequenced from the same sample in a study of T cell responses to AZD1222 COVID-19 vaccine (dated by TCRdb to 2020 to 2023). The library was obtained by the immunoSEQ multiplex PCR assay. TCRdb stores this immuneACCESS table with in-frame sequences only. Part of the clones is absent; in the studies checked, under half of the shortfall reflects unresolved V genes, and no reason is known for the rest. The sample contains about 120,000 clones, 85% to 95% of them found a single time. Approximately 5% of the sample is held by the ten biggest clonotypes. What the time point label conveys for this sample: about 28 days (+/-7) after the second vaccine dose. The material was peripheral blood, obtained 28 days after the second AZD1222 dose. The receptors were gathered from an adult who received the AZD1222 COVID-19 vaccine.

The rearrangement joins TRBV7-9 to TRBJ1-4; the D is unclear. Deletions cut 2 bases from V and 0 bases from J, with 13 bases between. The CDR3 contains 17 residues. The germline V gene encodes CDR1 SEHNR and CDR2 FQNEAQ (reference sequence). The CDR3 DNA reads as TGTGCCAGCAGCTTAAGCAAGTCGTTCGCAACTAATGAAAAACTGTTTTTT. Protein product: CASSLSKSFATNEKLFF. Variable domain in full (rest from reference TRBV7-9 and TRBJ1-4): DTGVSQNPRHKITKRGQNVTFRCDPISEHNRLYWYRQTLGQGPEFLTYFQNEAQLEKSRLLSDRFSAERPKGSFSTLEIQRTEQGDSAMYLCASSLSKSFATNEKLFFGSGTQLSVL.

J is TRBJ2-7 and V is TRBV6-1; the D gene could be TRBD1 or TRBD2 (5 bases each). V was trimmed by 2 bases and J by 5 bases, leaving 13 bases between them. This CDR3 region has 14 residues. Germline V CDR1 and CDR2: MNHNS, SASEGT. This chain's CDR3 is CASSETPGTDEQYF. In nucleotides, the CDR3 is TGTGCCAGCAGTGAAACCCCCGGGACGGACGAGCAGTACTTC.

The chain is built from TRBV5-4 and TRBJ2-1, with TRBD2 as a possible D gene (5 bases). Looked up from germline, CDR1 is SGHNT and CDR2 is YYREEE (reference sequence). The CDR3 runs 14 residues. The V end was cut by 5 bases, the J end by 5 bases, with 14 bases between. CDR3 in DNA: TGTGCCAGCAGTAATATAGCGAGCCACAATGAGCAGTTCTTC. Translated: CASSNIASHNEQFF. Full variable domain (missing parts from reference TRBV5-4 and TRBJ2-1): ETGVTQSPTHLIKTRGQQVTLRCSSQSGHNTVSWYQQALGQGPQFIFQYYREEENGRGNFPPRFSGLQFPNYSSELNVNALELDDSALYLCASSNIASHNEQFFGPGTRLTVL.

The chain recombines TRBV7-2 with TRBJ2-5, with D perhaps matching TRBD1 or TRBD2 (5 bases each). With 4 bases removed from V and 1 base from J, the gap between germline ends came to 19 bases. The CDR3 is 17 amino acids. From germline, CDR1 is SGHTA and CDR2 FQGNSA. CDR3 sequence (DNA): TGTGCCAGCAGCTCCCGGGGCAGGCAAGTCCCCCAAGAGACCCAGTACTTC. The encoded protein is CASSSRGRQVPQETQYF.

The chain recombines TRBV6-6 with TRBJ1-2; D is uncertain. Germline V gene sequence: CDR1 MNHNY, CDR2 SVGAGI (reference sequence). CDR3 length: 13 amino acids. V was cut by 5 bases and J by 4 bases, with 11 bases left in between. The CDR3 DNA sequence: TGTGCCAGCAGTGACGGATCGCTCTATGGCTACACCTTC. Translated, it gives CASSDGSLYGYTF.

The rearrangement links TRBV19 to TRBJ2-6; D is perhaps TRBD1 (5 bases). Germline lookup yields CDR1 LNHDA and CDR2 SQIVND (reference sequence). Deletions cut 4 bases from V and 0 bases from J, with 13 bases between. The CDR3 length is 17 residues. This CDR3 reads CASSKWSQGSGANVLTF. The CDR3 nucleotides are TGTGCCAGTAGTAAATGGAGCCAGGGCTCTGGGGCCAACGTCCTGACTTTC.